The clone carrying this TCR beta chain came up many times. The sample originates from a study of early T cells in non-severe SARS-CoV-2 infection. In the library, individual cDNA molecules carried attached unique molecular identifiers. TCRdb reanalysed the 5' RACE reads using MiXCR and keeps one entry per CDR3 protein. The sample yields 25,000 to 30,000 distinct CDR3 sequences, 5% to 6.5% seen once. This sequence originates from an adult who was a healthcare worker with PCR-confirmed SARS-CoV-2 infection or an uninfected control (not recorded which). Specimen: whole blood, collected at baseline.

CDR3 DNA sequence: TGTGCCAGCAGCGACAGTCACCTTAACTATGGCTACACCTTC. Its translation: CASSDSHLNYGYTF. V and J are TRBV21-1 and TRBJ1-2; the D call in the table, TRBD1, was not verified against the DNA. TRBV21-1 is noted as a pseudogene. CDR3 length: 14 residues.